This T cell receptor (beta chain) was sequenced in a study of blood T cells in healthy people across ages. Study-level points and caveats: Unknown donor CMV status possibly confounded expanded clonotype changes.

Germline CDR1 reads DFQATT; CDR2 reads SNEGSKA (reference sequence). This CDR3 region has 14 residues. Deletions cut 1 base from V and 6 bases from J, with 15 bases between. Sample-barcoded 5' priming and a J-beta primer mix drove a second PCR of about 6 to 12 cycles. A single record per CDR3 protein comes from TCRdb applying MiXCR to the 5' RACE reads. This table has roughly 930,000 distinct CDR3 sequences, roughly 50% appearing once. Remarks on this clonotype: The antigen is unknown.

The sequence was collected from a man in his thirties or forties in good health. Sequenced input: blood. The chain carries TRBV20-1 and TRBJ1-2; D is unresolved. The chain's CDR3 is CSARAFGILDGYTF. The DNA for the CDR3 is TGCAGTGCTAGAGCCTTTGGGATCCTAGATGGCTACACCTTC.